This passage covers 29 T cell receptor beta chains from one sample sequenced in a study of Graves' ophthalmopathy and Graves' hyperthyroidism. RNA served as the template for amplifying TCR beta CDR3 regions. A first-round RT-PCR used HTBI primers, followed by a second-round multiplex PCR. TCRdb re-called the multiplex PCR reads with MiXCR, one entry per CDR3 protein. The table lists approximately 700,000 distinct CDR3 sequences, roughly two fifths of them singletons. The source material was peripheral blood. The origin of the receptors is an adult man with Graves' ophthalmopathy.

Ten or more counts support this clonotype. The chain recombines TRBV10-3 with TRBJ2-7; 7 nucleotides match TRBD1. The junction had 9 bases not matched to a gene; V was cut back by 9 bases and J by 4 bases. The length of the CDR3 is 13 residues. Germline loops: CDR1 ENHRY, CDR2 SYGVKD. CDR3 nucleotide sequence: TGTGCCATAGGACAGGTGGGGAATTACGAGCAGTACTTC. Protein sequence: CAIGQVGNYEQYF.

This clonotype was seen a few times. The rearrangement uses TRBV2 and TRBJ1-3, with 7 bases lining up with TRBD1. CDR3 size: 15 residues. Germline assignment: CDR1 SNHLY and CDR2 FYNNEI. V lost 3 bases and J lost 4; bases outside the gene matches: 6. CDR3 residues: CASSDRGKTGNTIYF. For the CDR3, the DNA is TGTGCCAGCAGTGACAGGGGGAAAACGGGAAACACCATATATTTT.

In the case of this clonotype: Mismatch with germline at one junction end may stem from a read error. The rearrangement joins TRBV10-3 to TRBJ1-3; D perhaps matches TRBD1 (6 bases). CDR1 is ENHRY, CDR2 SYGVKD, per germline. The CDR3 contains 8 residues. This CDR3 reads CAMGDTGF. CDR3 DNA: TGTGCCATGGGGGACACAGGGTTT.

This clonotype has ten or more counts. The J gene is TRBJ2-5, the V gene TRBV7-6; 7 positions match TRBD1. This CDR3 is built from 14 residues. Looked up from germline, CDR1 is SGHVS and CDR2 is FNYEAQ. V dropped 5 bases and J dropped 7; count of bases not matched to a gene: 10. The CDR3 DNA sequence: TGTGCCAGCAGCCGCAGACGAGGGGGCGGGACCCAGTACTTC. Its protein product is CASSRRRGGGTQYF.

The chain is built from TRBV7-9 and TRBJ2-7, with D possibly being TRBD2 (6 bases). Trimming pared 0 bases from V and 4 bases from J, leaving 13 bases between. Per germline, CDR1 SEHNR and CDR2 FQNEAQ (reference sequence). The CDR3 covers 15 residues. In nucleotides, the CDR3 is TGTGCCAGCAGCTTAGCTACGGGAGTAGGTTACGAGCAGTACTTC. Translation gives CASSLATGVGYEQYF.

The rearrangement links TRBV7-9 to TRBJ1-2; 7 nucleotides align to TRBD1. The CDR3 covers 16 residues. Germline CDR1 reads SEHNR; CDR2 reads FQNEAQ (reference sequence). V lost 0 bases, J lost 3 bases, and 7 bases stayed unmatched. This CDR3 is CASSLALQGVDYGYTF. CDR3 bases: TGTGCCAGCAGCTTAGCGCTCCAGGGGGTAGACTATGGCTACACCTTC.

This clonotype was seen more than once but under ten times. The junction shows a germline mismatch at one end, possibly a read error. This chain joins TRBV24-1 and TRBJ2-7; TRBD1 might be the D (5 bases). Looked up from germline, CDR1 is KGHDR and CDR2 is SFDVKD. The CDR3 has 13 residues. CDR3 nucleotide sequence: TGTGCCAGCAGTCAGGGTCTCCCCTACGAGCAGTACTTC. Translated: CASSQGLPYEQYF.

This clonotype was seen a few times. The CDR3 is CASSQSTSGLAEQYF. The CDR3 DNA follows: TGCGCCAGCAGCCAGTCGACTAGCGGGCTTGCCGAGCAGTACTTC. The rearrangement uses TRBV5-1 and TRBJ2-7; 10 nucleotides match TRBD2. Germline V gene sequence: CDR1 SGHRS, CDR2 YFSETQ. The CDR3 runs to 15 residues. Trimming took 4 bases from V and 6 from J; bases not matched to a gene: 10.

In its sample, this clonotype was seen many times. Sequence at one end of the junction differs from germline and may be a read error. The rearrangement links TRBV2 to TRBJ2-7; a weak D match, TRBD1 (5 bases). Germline V CDR1 and CDR2: SNHLY, FYNNEI. CDR3 size: 14 residues. In DNA form, the CDR3 reads TGTGCCAGCAGGGCAGGACACACCTCCGACGAGCAGTACTTC. It specifies CASRAGHTSDEQYF. The variable domain in full, with the rest retrieved from reference TRBV2 and TRBJ2-7, is EPEVTQTPSHQVTQMGQEVILRCVPISNHLYFYWYRQILGQKVEFLVSFYNNEISEKSEIFDDQFSVERPDGSNFTLKIRSTKLEDSAMYFCASRAGHTSDEQYFGPGTRLTVT.

The V gene is TRBV2, the J gene TRBJ1-5; the match to TRBD1 covers 9 bases. Germline V gene lookup returns CDR1 SNHLY and CDR2 FYNNEI. V was clipped by 6 bases and J by 4 bases; unmatched bases: 10. CDR3 length: 16 amino acids. CDR3 sequence: CASRAGTGTLNQPQHF. Written as DNA, the CDR3 is TGTGCCAGCAGAGCCGGGACAGGGACACTGAATCAGCCCCAGCATTTT.

V gene TRBV2 combines with J gene TRBJ1-6; D not certain. Germline V gene sequence: CDR1 SNHLY, CDR2 FYNNEI. The CDR3 is 11 residues long. Trimming cost V 8 bases and J 15 bases, with 14 bases left between them. As DNA, the CDR3 is TGTGCCAGCGGCGACGGACGGGGCCTCCACTTT. This encodes CASGDGRGLHF.

This clonotype was recorded only once. The rearrangement joins TRBV7-2 to TRBJ1-5, with D possibly being TRBD1 (5 bases). The CDR3 extends over 19 amino acids. The V and J ends lost 5 bases and 0 bases respectively, with 23 bases between them. Germline V gene sequence: CDR1 SGHTA, CDR2 FQGNSA. CDR3 DNA: TGTGCCAGCAGCCCGCGGCGCAGTCGGGGGACCTATAGCAATCAGCCCCAGCATTTT. It codes for CASSPRRSRGTYSNQPQHF. Full variable domain (rest looked up from reference TRBV7-2 and TRBJ1-5): GAGVSQSPSNKVTEKGKDVELRCDPISGHTALYWYRQSLGQGLEFLIYFQGNSAPDKSGLPSDRFSAERTGGSVSTLTIQRTQQEDSAVYLCASSPRRSRGTYSNQPQHFGDGTRLSIL.

This clonotype was seen many times. At one boundary the junction diverges from the germline segment, which might be a read error. This rearrangement joins TRBV10-3 to TRBJ1-5; weak D call: TRBD1 (5 bases). Per germline, CDR1 ENHRY and CDR2 SYGVKD. This CDR3 comprises 11 residues. The DNA for the CDR3 is TGTGCCAGCAGTGACGACAGCTACCAGCATTTT. Its translation: CASSDDSYQHF.

There are a few counts of this clonotype. The chain is built from TRBV9 and TRBJ2-5; D may be TRBD2 (7 bases). V lost 3 bases, J lost 2 bases, and 14 bases lay in between. The CDR3 runs 15 residues. Per the germline V gene, CDR1 is SGDLS and CDR2 is YYNGEE. CDR3 protein: CASSGGGGLQETQYF. CDR3 nucleotides: TGTGCCAGCAGCGGGGGGGGGGGGCTTCAAGAGACCCAGTACTTC.

V usage is TRBV5-1 and J usage is TRBJ1-1; D call uncertain. V lost 4 bases and J 4 bases, leaving 17 bases between the germline ends. This CDR3 has 15 amino acids. Germline-derived CDR1 and CDR2 are SGHRS and YFSETQ. The CDR3 loop is CASSGVRGGGTEAFF. For the CDR3, the DNA is TGCGCCAGCAGCGGGGTTAGAGGAGGTGGCACTGAAGCTTTCTTT.

This clonotype has a handful of counts. The rearrangement joins TRBV4-3 to TRBJ2-5; 10 nucleotides match TRBD1. The CDR3 is 14 residues long. After removal of 1 base from V and 5 bases from J, the junction contained 1 base not matched to a gene. Germline V lookup: CDR1 LGHNA, CDR2 YSLEER. CDR3 sequence (DNA): TGCGCCAGCAGCCAAGTGGGACAGGGGGAGACCCAGTACTTC. Translated, it gives CASSQVGQGETQYF.

This chain links TRBV4-3 with TRBJ2-7, with 9 bases matching TRBD1. Germline assignment: CDR1 LGHNA and CDR2 YSLEER. This CDR3 spans 15 amino acids. Trimming cost V 4 bases and J 7 bases; bases outside gene matches: 11. CDR3 amino acids: CASSRPGQGSVEQYF. CDR3 coding DNA: TGCGCCAGCAGCCGACCGGGACAGGGTTCAGTAGAGCAGTACTTC.

Details on this clonotype: With a much larger clone just one base away, this may be a read error. The chain combines TRBV15 with TRBJ2-5; D may be TRBD2 (5 bases). This CDR3 region has 13 residues. Per germline, CDR1 LNHNV and CDR2 YYDKDF (reference sequence). The CDR3 nucleotides are TGTGTCACCAGCAGAGGGTTGGGAGAGACCCAGTACTTC. Translation gives CVTSRGLGETQYF.

The chain is built from TRBV7-9 and TRBJ2-5; TRBD1 might be the D (5 bases). The CDR3 loop spans 15 amino acids. Trimming shortened V by 5 bases and J by 5 bases, and 18 bases separated the two germline ends. Germline values: CDR1 SEHNR, CDR2 FQNEAQ (reference sequence). The CDR3 sequence: CASSPNVGARETQYF. The DNA of the CDR3 is TGTGCCAGCAGCCCCAACGTTGGGGCCAGGGAGACCCAGTACTTC.

This clonotype has only a few counts. The rearrangement joins TRBV15 to TRBJ2-7, with 8 bases lining up with TRBD2. The length of the CDR3 is 11 residues. Losses at the gene ends were 7 bases for V and 6 bases for J; bases not matched to a gene: 2. Germline assignment: CDR1 LNHNV and CDR2 YYDKDF (reference sequence). The CDR3 here is CATNGGGEQYF. CDR3 DNA sequence: TGTGCCACCAACGGGGGGGGCGAGCAGTACTTC. Looking up the rest from reference TRBV15 and TRBJ2-7 gives the full variable domain: DAMVIQNPRYQVTQFGKPVTLSCSQTLNHNVMYWYQQKSSQAPKLLFHYYDKDFNNEADTPDNFQSRRPNTSFCFLDIRSPGLGDTAMYLCATNGGGEQYFGPGTRLTVT.

In this sample, this clonotype turned up many times. In nucleotides, the CDR3 is TGTGCCAGCAGCCCGGCCGGTACAACTAATGAAAAACTGTTTTTT. Amino acid sequence: CASSPAGTTNEKLFF. The rearrangement joins TRBV7-4 to TRBJ1-4; D gene ambiguous. Deletions cut 5 bases from V and 0 bases from J, with 10 bases between. CDR3 length: 15 amino acids. Per germline, CDR1 SGHVT and CDR2 SQSDAQ.

This clonotype occurred many times. The chain has TRBV2 and TRBJ1-1; 8 bases match TRBD1. The CDR3 consists of 13 residues. CDR1 is SNHLY, CDR2 FYNNEI, per germline. Trimming removed 3 bases from V and 10 bases from J; junction bases left unmatched: 7. The CDR3 DNA reads TGTGCCAGCAGTGATGACAGGGGAGCGCGAGCTTTCTTT. It yields the protein CASSDDRGARAFF.

This clonotype was recorded once. The chain uses TRBV7-3 and TRBJ1-4, with D possibly being TRBD1 (6 bases). The V gene's germline CDR1 is SGHTA and CDR2 FQGTGA. The CDR3 has 15 residues. V lost 2 bases and J 7 bases, leaving 14 bases between the germline ends. The CDR3 reads CASSLQGGFGEKLFF. In nucleotides, the CDR3 is TGTGCCAGCAGCTTACAAGGGGGTTTCGGTGAAAAACTGTTTTTT.

V is TRBV5-6 and J is TRBJ1-2, with D possibly TRBD1 on 6 matching bases. CDR1 SGHDT and CDR2 YYEEEE come from the germline V gene. Trimming shortened V by 0 bases and J by 6 bases, and 9 bases separated the two germline ends. The CDR3 covers 13 residues. The CDR3 reads CASSLASGDGYTF. The DNA of the CDR3 is TGTGCCAGCAGCTTGGCGTCAGGGGATGGCTACACCTTC.

V is TRBV7-9 and J is TRBJ2-5; D is undetermined. Trimming cost V 1 base and J 6 bases, with 12 bases left between them. The CDR3 has 14 residues. From germline, CDR1 is SEHNR and CDR2 FQNEAQ (reference sequence). The CDR3: CASSLGKAPKTQYF. The CDR3 region has the DNA TGTGCCAGCAGCTTAGGGAAGGCCCCAAAGACCCAGTACTTC.

This chain connects TRBV5-1 to TRBJ1-3; D is unresolved. The CDR3 is made up of 14 amino acids. Germline V lookup: CDR1 SGHRS, CDR2 YFSETQ. The V end was cut by 0 bases, the J end by 9 bases, with 13 bases between. The CDR3 sequence is CASSLEREGGTIYF. The DNA for the CDR3 is TGCGCCAGCAGCTTGGAACGGGAAGGTGGCACCATATATTTT.

Only one count was recorded for this clonotype. The rearrangement links TRBV29-1 to TRBJ2-7; 8 nucleotides match TRBD1. Trimming removed 1 base from V and 4 bases from J; junction bases left unmatched: 6. The CDR3 totals 14 residues. CDR1 and CDR2 (germline): SQVTM, ANQGSEA. This CDR3 reads CSVEAGQGAYEQYF. For the CDR3, the DNA is TGCAGCGTTGAAGCCGGGCAGGGGGCTTACGAGCAGTACTTC.

This clonotype came up a few times. The rearrangement links TRBV7-2 to TRBJ1-1, with unresolved D. CDR1 is SGHTA, CDR2 FQGNSA, per germline. The CDR3 spans 14 residues. V was clipped by 3 bases and J by 3 bases, with 11 bases between them. The CDR3 DNA reads TGTGCCAGCAGCTTTTTCAGGACCGACACTGAAGCTTTCTTT. Protein sequence: CASSFFRTDTEAFF. The full variable domain, in which reference TRBV7-2 and TRBJ1-1 provide the parts outside the CDR3, is GAGVSQSPSNKVTEKGKDVELRCDPISGHTALYWYRQSLGQGLEFLIYFQGNSAPDKSGLPSDRFSAERTGGSVSTLTIQRTQQEDSAVYLCASSFFRTDTEAFFGQGTRLTVV.

This clonotype was recorded a few times. The chain employs TRBV11-2 and TRBJ2-7, with D hard to call. The CDR3 runs to 14 residues. From germline, CDR1 is SGHAT and CDR2 FQNNGV. Trimming removed 4 bases at V and 4 bases at J, with 14 bases between. The CDR3 spells CASSSGPPAYEQYF. As DNA, the CDR3 is TGTGCCAGCAGCTCCGGTCCTCCGGCATACGAGCAGTACTTC.